This TCR beta chain was recovered during a study of beta chain features in type 1 diabetes. Study-level results: Type 1 diabetes patients had TCRB CDR3s that were shorter (moderately but significantly so) in all four CD4+ subsets. The study found that naive, central memory and Treg TCRB repertoires appeared more similar in patients than in healthy donors.

Regarding this clone: Its matching antigen is unknown.

The entirety of the isolated RNA underwent reverse transcription, so expressed TCRB transcripts were sequenced. The assay was immunoSEQ multiplex PCR, and TCRdb's table has in-frame clones only and misses some. The sample has 300,000 or so clones, approximately 13% seen once. The sequenced sample consisted of naive CD4+ T cells from blood. This receptor was obtained from a woman between 18 and 29 years old with type 1 diabetes.

DNA of the CDR3: TGCGCCAGCAGCTTGGATCGCTATGGCTACACCTTC. This gives the protein CASSLDRYGYTF. This sequence joins TRBV5-1 and TRBJ1-2; D remains unclear. Germline CDR1 is SGHRS and CDR2 is YFSETQ. The V and J ends lost 0 bases and 4 bases respectively, with 4 bases between them. The CDR3 contains 12 residues.